This TCR beta chain originates from a study of early T cells in non-severe SARS-CoV-2 infection. General observations from the study: Anti-spike CD8 specificities were favored by VDJdb matching, whose results missed private and CD4 specificities.

The CDR3 has 13 residues. V lost 6 bases to trimming and J lost 2 bases, with 10 bases between them. CDR1 SNHLY and CDR2 FYNNEI come from the germline V gene. TCRdb reprocessed the 5' RACE reads with MiXCR, giving one entry per CDR3 protein. Of 100,000 to 150,000 distinct CDR3 sequences listed, just under 15% were seen once; the top ten hold around a fifth. Comments on this clonotype: Its antigen is not known.

Sequenced sample: whole blood. This TCR came from an adult who was a healthcare worker with PCR-confirmed SARS-CoV-2 infection or an uninfected control (not recorded which). The J gene is TRBJ1-1, the V gene TRBV2, with D tentatively TRBD1 (6 bases). CDR3 bases: TGTGCCAGCAGACCCGGGACAAACACTGAAGCTTTCTTT. Protein sequence: CASRPGTNTEAFF.